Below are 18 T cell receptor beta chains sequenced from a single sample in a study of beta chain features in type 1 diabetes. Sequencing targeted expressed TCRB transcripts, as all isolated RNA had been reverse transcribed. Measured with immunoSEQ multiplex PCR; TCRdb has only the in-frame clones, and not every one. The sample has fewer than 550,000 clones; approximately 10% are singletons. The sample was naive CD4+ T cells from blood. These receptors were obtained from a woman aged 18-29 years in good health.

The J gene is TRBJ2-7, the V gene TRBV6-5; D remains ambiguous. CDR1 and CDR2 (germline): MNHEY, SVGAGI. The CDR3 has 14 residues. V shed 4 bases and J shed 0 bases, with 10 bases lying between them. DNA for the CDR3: TGTGCCAGCAGTTCGGCTGGGCGCTCCTACGAGCAGTACGTC. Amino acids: CASSSAGRSYEQYV.

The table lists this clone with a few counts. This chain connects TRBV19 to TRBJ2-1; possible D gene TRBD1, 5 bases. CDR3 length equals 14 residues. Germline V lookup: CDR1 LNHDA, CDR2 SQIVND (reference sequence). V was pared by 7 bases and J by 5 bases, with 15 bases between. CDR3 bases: TGTGCCAGTACCCGAAGGGGCTTTGACAATGAGCAGTTCTTC. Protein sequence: CASTRRGFDNEQFF.

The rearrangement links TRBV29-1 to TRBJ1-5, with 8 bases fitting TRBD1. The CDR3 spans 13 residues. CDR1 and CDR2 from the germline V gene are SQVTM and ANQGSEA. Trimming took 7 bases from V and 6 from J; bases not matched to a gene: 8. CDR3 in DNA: TGCAGCGCCGCCGACAGGGGAGCTCAGCCCCAGCATTTT. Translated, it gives CSAADRGAQPQHF.

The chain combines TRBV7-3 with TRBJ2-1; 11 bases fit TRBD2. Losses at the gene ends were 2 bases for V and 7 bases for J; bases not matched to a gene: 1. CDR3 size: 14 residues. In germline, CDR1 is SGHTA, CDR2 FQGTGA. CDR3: CASSLASGRNEQFF. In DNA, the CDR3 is TGTGCCAGCAGCTTAGCTAGCGGGAGGAATGAGCAGTTCTTC.

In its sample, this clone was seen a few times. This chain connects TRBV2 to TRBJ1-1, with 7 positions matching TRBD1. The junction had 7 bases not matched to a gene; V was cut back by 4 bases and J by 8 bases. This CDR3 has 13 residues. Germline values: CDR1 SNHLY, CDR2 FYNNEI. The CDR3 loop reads CASSGTGQREAFF. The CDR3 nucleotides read TGTGCCAGCAGTGGGACAGGCCAGAGGGAAGCTTTCTTT.

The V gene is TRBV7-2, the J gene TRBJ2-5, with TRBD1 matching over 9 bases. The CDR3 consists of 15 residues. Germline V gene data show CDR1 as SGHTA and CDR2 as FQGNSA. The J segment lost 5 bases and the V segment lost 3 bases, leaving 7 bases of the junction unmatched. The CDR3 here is CASSFQQGAWETQYF. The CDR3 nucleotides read TGTGCCAGCAGCTTCCAACAGGGGGCGTGGGAGACCCAGTACTTC.

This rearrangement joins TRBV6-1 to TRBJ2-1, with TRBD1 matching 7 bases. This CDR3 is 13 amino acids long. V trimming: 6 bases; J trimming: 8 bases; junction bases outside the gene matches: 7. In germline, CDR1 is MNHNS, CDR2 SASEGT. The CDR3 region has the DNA TGTGCCAGCAGCCGCGACAGGGTGGATGAGCAGTTCTTC. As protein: CASSRDRVDEQFF.

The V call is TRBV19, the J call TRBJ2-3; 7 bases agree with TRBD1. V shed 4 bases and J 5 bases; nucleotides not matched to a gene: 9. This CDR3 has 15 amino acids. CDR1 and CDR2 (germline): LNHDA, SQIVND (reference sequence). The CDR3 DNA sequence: TGTGCCAGTAGTAGGACAGGACCACGGGGAGATACGCAGTATTTT. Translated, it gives CASSRTGPRGDTQYF.

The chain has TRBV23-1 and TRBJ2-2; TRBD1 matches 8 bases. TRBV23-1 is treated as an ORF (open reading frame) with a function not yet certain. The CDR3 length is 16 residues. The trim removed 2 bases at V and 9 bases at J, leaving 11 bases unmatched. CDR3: CASSQPERQGWRELFF. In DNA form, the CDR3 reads TGCGCCAGCAGTCAACCCGAAAGACAGGGGTGGCGGGAGCTGTTTTTT.

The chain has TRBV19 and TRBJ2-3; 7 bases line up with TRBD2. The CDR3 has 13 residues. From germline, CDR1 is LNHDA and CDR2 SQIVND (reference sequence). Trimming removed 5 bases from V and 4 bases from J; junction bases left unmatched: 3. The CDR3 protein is CASSSLAADTQYF. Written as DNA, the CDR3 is TGTGCCAGTAGTTCCCTAGCGGCAGATACGCAGTATTTT.

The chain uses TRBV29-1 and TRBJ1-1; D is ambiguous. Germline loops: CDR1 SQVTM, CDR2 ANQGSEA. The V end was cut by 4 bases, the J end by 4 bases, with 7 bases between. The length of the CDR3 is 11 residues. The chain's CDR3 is CSVAQFTEAFF. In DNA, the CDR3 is TGCAGCGTTGCACAGTTCACTGAAGCTTTCTTT.

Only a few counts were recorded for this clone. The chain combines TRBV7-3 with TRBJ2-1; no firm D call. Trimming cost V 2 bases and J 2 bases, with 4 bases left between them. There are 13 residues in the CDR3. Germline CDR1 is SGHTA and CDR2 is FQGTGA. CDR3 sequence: CASSLQAYNEQFF. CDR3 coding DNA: TGTGCCAGCAGCTTACAGGCCTACAATGAGCAGTTCTTC.

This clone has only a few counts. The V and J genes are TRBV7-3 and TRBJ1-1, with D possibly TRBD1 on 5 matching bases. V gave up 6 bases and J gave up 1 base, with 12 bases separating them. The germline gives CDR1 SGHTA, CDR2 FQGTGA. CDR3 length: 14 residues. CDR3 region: CASSSGRPNTEAFF. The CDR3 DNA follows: TGTGCCAGCAGTTCGGGACGGCCGAACACTGAAGCTTTCTTT.

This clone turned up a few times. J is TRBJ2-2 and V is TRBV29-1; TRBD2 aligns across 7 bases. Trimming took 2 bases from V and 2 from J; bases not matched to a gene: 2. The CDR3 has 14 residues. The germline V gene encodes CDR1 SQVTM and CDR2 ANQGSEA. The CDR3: CSVERLANTGELFF. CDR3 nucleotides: TGCAGCGTTGAACGACTAGCAAACACCGGGGAGCTGTTTTTT.

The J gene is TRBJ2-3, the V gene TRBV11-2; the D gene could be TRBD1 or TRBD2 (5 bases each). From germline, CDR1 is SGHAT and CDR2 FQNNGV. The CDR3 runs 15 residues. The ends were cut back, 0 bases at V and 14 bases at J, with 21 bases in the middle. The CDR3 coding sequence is TGTGCCAGCAGCTTAGATTGGGGCGGGTCTCATCGGCCGTATTTT. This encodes CASSLDWGGSHRPYF.

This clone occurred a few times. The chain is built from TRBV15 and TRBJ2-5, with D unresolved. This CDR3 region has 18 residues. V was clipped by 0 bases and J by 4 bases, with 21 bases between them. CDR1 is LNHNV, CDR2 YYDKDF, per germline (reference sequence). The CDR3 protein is CATSREFTSFGGRETQYF. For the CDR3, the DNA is TGTGCCACCAGCAGAGAGTTTACGAGCTTCGGCGGCAGAGAGACCCAGTACTTC.

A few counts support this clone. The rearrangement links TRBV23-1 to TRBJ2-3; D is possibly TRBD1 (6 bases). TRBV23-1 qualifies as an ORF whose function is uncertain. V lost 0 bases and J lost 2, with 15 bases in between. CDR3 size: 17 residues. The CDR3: CASSQSNRDTFTDTQYF. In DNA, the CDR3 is TGCGCCAGCAGTCAATCTAACCGGGACACGTTCACAGATACGCAGTATTTT.

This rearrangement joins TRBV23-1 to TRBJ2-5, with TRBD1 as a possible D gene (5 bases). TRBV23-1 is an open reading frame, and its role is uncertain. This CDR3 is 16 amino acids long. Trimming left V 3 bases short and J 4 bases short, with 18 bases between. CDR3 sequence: CASSHLTDPKGETQYF. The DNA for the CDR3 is TGCGCCAGCAGTCACCTGACAGACCCAAAAGGAGAGACCCAGTACTTC.